Detailed here is one T cell receptor beta chain. The junction shows a germline mismatch at one end, possibly a read error. Germline CDR1 LNHDA, CDR2 SQIVND (reference sequence). The CDR3 sequence is 14 residues long. The data were obtained in a study of blood T cell repertoires in COVID-19. Study summary: Specimens from acute and convalescent COVID-19 originated in the United States, Italy and Spain.

Produced via immunoSEQ multiplex PCR; TCRdb's table is partial and in-frame only. This sample carries 140,000 to 150,000 clones, nearly 85% of them seen once, and the ten largest clones take 35% to 55%. The source is a human donor in a cohort sampled during active COVID-19. The material sequenced was peripheral blood. The chain combines TRBV19 with TRBJ1-2; TRBD1 aligns across 9 bases. For the CDR3, the DNA is TGTGCCAGTAGTGATCCGTCGGCGGGACAGGGCCTGGGGTTC. Its translation: CASSDPSAGQGLGF.